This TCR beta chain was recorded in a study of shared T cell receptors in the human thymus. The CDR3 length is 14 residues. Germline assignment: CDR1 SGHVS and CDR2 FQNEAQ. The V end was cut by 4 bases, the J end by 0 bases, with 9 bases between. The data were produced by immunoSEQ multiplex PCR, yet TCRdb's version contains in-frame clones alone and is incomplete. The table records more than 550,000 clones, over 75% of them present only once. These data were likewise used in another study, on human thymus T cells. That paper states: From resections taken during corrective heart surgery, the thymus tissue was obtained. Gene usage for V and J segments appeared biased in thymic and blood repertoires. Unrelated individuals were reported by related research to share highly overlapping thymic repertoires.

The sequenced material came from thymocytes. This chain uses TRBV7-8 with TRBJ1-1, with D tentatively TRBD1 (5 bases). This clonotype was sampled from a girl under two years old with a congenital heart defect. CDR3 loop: CASSCTTVNTEAFF. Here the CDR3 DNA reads TGTGCCAGCAGCTGCACGACAGTGAACACTGAAGCTTTCTTT.